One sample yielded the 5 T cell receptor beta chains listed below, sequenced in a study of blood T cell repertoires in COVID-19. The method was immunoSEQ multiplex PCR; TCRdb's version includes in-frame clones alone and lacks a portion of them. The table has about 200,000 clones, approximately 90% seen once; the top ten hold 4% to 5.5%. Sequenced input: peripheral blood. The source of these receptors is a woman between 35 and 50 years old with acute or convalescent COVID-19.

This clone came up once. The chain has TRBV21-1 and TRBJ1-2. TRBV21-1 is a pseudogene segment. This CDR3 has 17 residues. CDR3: CASSKIVGPGGKEDDTF. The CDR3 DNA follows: TGTGCCAGCAGCAAAATTGTTGGACCCGGTGGTAAGGAGGACGACACCTTC.

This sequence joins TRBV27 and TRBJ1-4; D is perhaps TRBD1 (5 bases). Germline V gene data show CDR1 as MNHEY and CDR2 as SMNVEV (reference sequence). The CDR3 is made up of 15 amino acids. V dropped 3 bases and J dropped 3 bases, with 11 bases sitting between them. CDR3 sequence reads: CASSLRQFPNEKLFF. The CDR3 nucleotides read TGTGCCAGCAGTTTGCGACAGTTCCCTAATGAAAAACTGTTTTTT.

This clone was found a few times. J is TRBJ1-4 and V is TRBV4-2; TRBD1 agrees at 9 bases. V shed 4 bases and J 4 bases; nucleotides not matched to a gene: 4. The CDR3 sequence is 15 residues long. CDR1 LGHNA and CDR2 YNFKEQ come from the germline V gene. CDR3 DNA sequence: TGTGCCAGCAGCCCCGGGACAGGGAATAATGAAAAACTGTTTTTT. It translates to CASSPGTGNNEKLFF.

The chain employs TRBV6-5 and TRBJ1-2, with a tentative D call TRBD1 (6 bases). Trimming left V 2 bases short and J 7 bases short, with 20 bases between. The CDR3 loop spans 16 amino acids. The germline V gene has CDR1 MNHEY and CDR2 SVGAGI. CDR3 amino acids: CASSYPSDSRRFGYTF. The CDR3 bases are TGTGCCAGCAGTTACCCCTCGGACAGCCGAAGGTTTGGCTACACCTTC.

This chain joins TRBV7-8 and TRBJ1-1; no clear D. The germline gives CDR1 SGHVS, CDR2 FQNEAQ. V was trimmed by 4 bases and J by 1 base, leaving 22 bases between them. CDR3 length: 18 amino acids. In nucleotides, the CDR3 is TGTGCCAGCAGCTCCCCAGATCGAAAAAAACAATCGAACACTGAAGCTTTCTTT. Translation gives CASSSPDRKKQSNTEAFF.